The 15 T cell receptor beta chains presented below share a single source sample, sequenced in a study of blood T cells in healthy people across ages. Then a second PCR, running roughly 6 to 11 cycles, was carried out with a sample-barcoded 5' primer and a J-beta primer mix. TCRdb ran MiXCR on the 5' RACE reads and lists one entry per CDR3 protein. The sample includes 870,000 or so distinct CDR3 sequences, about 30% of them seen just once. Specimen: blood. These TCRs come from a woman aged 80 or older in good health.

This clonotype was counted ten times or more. The CDR3 DNA follows: TGCGCCAGCAGCCAATTATTTGGGGGGGCCTCTCAGCCCCAGCATTTT. This gives the protein CASSQLFGGASQPQHF. The V call is TRBV4-1, the J call TRBJ1-5; D perhaps matches TRBD1 (6 bases). V lost 2 bases and J lost 6, with 17 bases in between. The CDR3 is made up of 16 amino acids. Germline-derived CDR1 and CDR2 are MGHRA and YSYEKL.

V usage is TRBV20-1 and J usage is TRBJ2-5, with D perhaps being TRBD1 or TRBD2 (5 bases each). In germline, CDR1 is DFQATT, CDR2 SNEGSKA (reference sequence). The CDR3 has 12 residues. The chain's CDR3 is CGAPSAGETQYF. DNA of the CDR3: TGCGGGGCCCCCAGTGCGGGAGAGACCCAGTACTTC.

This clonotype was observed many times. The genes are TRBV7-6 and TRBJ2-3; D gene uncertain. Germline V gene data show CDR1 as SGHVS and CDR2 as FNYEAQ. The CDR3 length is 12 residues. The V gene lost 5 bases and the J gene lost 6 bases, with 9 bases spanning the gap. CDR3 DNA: TGTGCCAGCAGCCCAACGAGGGATACGCAGTATTTT. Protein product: CASSPTRDTQYF.

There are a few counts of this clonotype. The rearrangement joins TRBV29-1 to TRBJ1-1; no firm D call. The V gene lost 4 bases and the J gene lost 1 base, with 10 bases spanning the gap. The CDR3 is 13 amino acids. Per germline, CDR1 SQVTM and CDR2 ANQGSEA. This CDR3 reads CSVGKAGNTEAFF. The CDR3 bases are TGCAGCGTTGGTAAGGCAGGGAACACTGAAGCTTTCTTT.

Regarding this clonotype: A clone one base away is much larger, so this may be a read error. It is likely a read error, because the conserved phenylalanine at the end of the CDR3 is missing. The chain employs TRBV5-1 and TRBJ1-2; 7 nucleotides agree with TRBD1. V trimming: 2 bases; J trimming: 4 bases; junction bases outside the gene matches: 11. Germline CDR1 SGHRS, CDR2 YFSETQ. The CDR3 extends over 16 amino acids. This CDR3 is CASSLNRGGSSYGYTL. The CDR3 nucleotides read TGCGCCAGCAGCTTAAACCGAGGGGGCTCTAGCTATGGCTACACCCTC.

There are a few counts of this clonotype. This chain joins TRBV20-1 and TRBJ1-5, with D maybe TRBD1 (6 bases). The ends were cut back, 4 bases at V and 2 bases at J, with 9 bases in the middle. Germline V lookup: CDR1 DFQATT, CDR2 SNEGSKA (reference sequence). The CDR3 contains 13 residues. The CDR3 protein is CSATGAGNQPQHF. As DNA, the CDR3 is TGCAGTGCTACAGGGGCCGGCAATCAGCCCCAGCATTTT.

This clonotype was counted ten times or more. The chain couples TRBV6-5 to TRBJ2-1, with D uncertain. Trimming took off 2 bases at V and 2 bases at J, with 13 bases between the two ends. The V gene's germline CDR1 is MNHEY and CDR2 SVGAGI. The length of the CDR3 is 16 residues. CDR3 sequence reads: CASSYDGGTPYNEQFF. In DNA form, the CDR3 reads TGTGCCAGCAGTTACGACGGTGGTACCCCCTACAATGAGCAGTTCTTC.

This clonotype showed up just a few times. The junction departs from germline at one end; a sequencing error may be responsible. The CDR3 region is CVSSQDARLAGGDTQYF. CDR3 coding DNA: TGTGTCAGCAGCCAAGATGCGCGACTAGCGGGGGGAGATACGCAGTATTTT. The rearrangement uses TRBV14 and TRBJ2-3, with 13 bases fitting TRBD2. Germline assignment: CDR1 SGHDN and CDR2 FVKESK. The length of the CDR3 is 17 residues.

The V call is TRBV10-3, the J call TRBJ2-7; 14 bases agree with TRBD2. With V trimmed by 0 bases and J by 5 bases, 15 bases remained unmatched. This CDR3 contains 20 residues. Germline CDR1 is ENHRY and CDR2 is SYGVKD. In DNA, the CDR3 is TGTGCCATCAGTGAGTCGAGCGGGACTAGCGGGAGTGGCTATTTGGACGAGCAGTACTTC. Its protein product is CAISESSGTSGSGYLDEQYF.

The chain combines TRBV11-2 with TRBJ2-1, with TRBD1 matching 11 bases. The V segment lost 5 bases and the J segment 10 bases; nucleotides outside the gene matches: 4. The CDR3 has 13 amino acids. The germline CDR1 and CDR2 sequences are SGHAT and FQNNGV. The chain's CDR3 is CASSGQGAYEQFF. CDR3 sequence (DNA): TGTGCCAGCAGCGGACAGGGGGCTTACGAGCAGTTCTTC. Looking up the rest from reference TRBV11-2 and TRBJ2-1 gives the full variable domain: EAGVAQSPRYKIIEKRQSVAFWCNPISGHATLYWYQQILGQGPKLLIQFQNNGVVDDSQLPKDRFSAERLKGVDSTLKIQPAKLEDSAVYLCASSGQGAYEQFFGPGTRLTVL.

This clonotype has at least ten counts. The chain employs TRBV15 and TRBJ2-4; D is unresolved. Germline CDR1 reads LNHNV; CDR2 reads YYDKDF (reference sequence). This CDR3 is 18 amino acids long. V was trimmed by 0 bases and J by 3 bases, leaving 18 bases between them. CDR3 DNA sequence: TGTGCCACCAGCAGAGATACCCCTCGCAGGAACCTCAAAAACATTCAGTACTTC. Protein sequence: CATSRDTPRRNLKNIQYF.

The CDR3 loop reads CSARDPPQGSNTEAFF. The CDR3 region has the DNA TGCAGTGCTAGAGATCCTCCGCAGGGCTCGAACACTGAAGCTTTCTTT. V gene TRBV20-1 combines with J gene TRBJ1-1; weak D call: TRBD1 (5 bases). V shed 0 bases and J shed 1 base, with 15 bases lying between them. In germline, CDR1 is DFQATT, CDR2 SNEGSKA (reference sequence). CDR3 length: 16 residues.

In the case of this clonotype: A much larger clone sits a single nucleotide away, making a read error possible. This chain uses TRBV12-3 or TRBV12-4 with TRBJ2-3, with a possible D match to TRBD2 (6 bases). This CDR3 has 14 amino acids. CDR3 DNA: TGTGCCAGCCACCCGGGGGACGGAACAGATGCGCAGTATTTT. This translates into CASHPGDGTDAQYF.

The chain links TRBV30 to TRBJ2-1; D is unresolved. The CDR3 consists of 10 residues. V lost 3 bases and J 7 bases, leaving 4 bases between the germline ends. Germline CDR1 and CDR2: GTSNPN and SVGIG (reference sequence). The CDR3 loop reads CAWRENEQFF. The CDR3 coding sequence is TGTGCCTGGAGGGAGAATGAGCAGTTCTTC.

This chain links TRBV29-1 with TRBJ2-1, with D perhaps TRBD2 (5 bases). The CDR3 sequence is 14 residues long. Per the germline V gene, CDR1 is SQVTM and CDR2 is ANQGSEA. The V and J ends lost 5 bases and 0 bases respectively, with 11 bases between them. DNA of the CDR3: TGCAGCGTTCGGGTTGGGAGCTCCTACAATGAGCAGTTCTTC. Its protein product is CSVRVGSSYNEQFF.